The rows below give T cell receptor beta chains drawn from one sample of a study of cytomegalovirus exposure and HLA in healthy donors. Generated by immunoSEQ multiplex PCR, the TCRdb table keeps only in-frame clones and is missing some. The table has roughly 130,000 clones, about 80% seen once; the top ten hold about 2%. The sample taken for sequencing was PBMCs. Receptors were obtained from a young man in good health and CMV-seronegative. Each CDR3 is given with its conserved first and last residue. Fields, in order: D gene, J gene, clone size, V gene, CDR3 DNA, CDR3 protein. A D gene is named only where the DNA matches it firmly. Clone size is given for some rows only: seen once, a few or many times, or a class if the clone is expanded.

- TRBJ2-7 once TRBV11-2 TGTGCCAGCAGCTTTGTATATCCTCGGCAGGGTGAGTCCTACGAGCAGTACTTC CASSFVYPRQGESYEQYF
TRBD2 TRBJ2-1 - TRBV4-3 TGCGCCAGCAGCCAGGCAAGGAGCGGGAGTTTCGCCTACAATGAGCAGTTCTTC CASSQARSGSFAYNEQFF
TRBD1 TRBJ1-2 - TRBV5-4 TGTGCCAGCAGCGTGGGACAGGGACTCTTCTATGGCTACACCTTC CASSVGQGLFYGYTF
TRBD2 TRBJ2-3 - TRBV4-2 TGTGCCAGCAGCCAAGAGGCTAGCGGGAGCACAGATACGCAGTATTTT CASSQEASGSTDTQYF
- TRBJ1-5 - TRBV19 TGTGCCAGTAGTTCTATCAATCAGCCCCAGCATTTT CASSSINQPQHF
- TRBJ2-5 - TRBV2 TGTGCCAGCAGTGAAGTCCGGCGGAAGCTAGACGGAGAGACCCAGTACTTC CASSEVRRKLDGETQYF
TRBD2 TRBJ2-7 - TRBV9 TGTGCCAGCAGCGTAGCTACCGGGGGGAGGCAGTACTTC CASSVATGGRQYF
- TRBJ1-1 few TRBV27 TGTGCCAGCACTCCCCGAGGGCTTGGCACTGAAGCTTTCTTT CASTPRGLGTEAFF
TRBD1 TRBJ2-3 - TRBV5-1 TGCGCCAGCAGCCCGGGACAGGGGAACACAGATACGCAGTATTTT CASSPGQGNTDTQYF
TRBD1 TRBJ2-3 - TRBV9 TGTGCCAGCAGCGTAGCGACCGGGACAGGAGGGGGGGATACGCAGTATTTT CASSVATGTGGGDTQYF
- TRBJ1-6 - TRBV6-5 TGTGCCAGCAGGGGAGGGACACAAAATTCACCCCTCCACTTT CASRGGTQNSPLHF
TRBD1 TRBJ1-2 - TRBV11-2 TGTGCCAGCAGCGCCGGACAGGGGTGGTTTGGCTACACCTTC CASSAGQGWFGYTF
TRBD2 TRBJ2-3 - TRBV7-6 TGTGCCAGCAGCCCGACGACGGGGGAGCGGGACACAGATACGCAGTATTTT CASSPTTGERDTDTQYF
TRBD2 TRBJ2-3 - TRBV12-5 TGTGCTAGTGGTTCGCCGGCTAGCGGGAGCACAGATACGCAGTATTTT CASGSPASGSTDTQYF
TRBD2 TRBJ2-1 - TRBV6-1 TGTGCCAGCACCGGACTAGCGGGAGGGACAAATGAGCAGTTCTTC CASTGLAGGTNEQFF
- TRBJ2-7 - TRBV28 TGTGCCAGCAGTTCCTTCACAGAGCAGTACTTC CASSSFTEQYF
- TRBJ1-5 - TRBV10-3 TGTGCCATCAGTGAGGGAAGGACATCGGATAGCAATCAGCCCCAGCATTTT CAISEGRTSDSNQPQHF
TRBD2 TRBJ2-2 - TRBV7-8 TGTGCCAGCAGGCGGACGGGAGGGCTGAACACCGGGGAGCTGTTTTTT CASRRTGGLNTGELFF
TRBD1 TRBJ2-3 - TRBV10-3 TGTGCCATCAGGGGGGACAGGGGGATTGCGCAGTATTTT CAIRGDRGIAQYF
TRBD2 TRBJ2-5 - TRBV19 TGTGCCAGTAGTACCCCTAGCGGGGGACAAGAGACCCAGTACTTC CASSTPSGGQETQYF
- TRBJ1-2 - TRBV27 TGTGCCAGCAGTTTTCTAAGGGGTCCCCCCTATGGCTACACCTTC CASSFLRGPPYGYTF
TRBD2 TRBJ2-2 - TRBV9 TGTGCCAGCAACGGGAGGGGTAGCGGGGAGCTGTTTTTT CASNGRGSGELFF
TRBD1 TRBJ1-2 - TRBV4-1 TGCGCCAGCAGCCAAGGAAGCGGGACAGGGCCTTATGGCTACACCTTC CASSQGSGTGPYGYTF
TRBD1 TRBJ1-1 - TRBV28 TGTGCCAGCAGTCCCGGACAGGGGAACACTGAAGCTTTCTTT CASSPGQGNTEAFF
TRBD1 TRBJ1-2 - TRBV5-4 TGTGCCAGCAGCTGGGACAGGTGGACGGATGGCTACACCTTC CASSWDRWTDGYTF
- TRBJ2-1 - TRBV2 TGTGCCACCTTCTCGACCCTTAACAGGGATCCCAATGAGCAGTTCTTC CATFSTLNRDPNEQFF
- TRBJ2-3 few TRBV19 TGTGCCAGTAGTATAACTCTAGTGGTTTTAGGCACGCAGTATTTT CASSITLVVLGTQYF
TRBD2 TRBJ2-1 - TRBV6-1 TGTGCCAGCACCACCCTAGCGGTCTCCTACAATGAGCAGTTCTTC CASTTLAVSYNEQFF
- TRBJ2-7 - TRBV5-1 TGCGCCAGCAGCTTGGGTAGCAAGCAGTACTTC CASSLGSKQYF
TRBD1 TRBJ1-2 once TRBV18 TGTGCCAGCTCACCGGACAGGCCGCTTTCTACCTATGGCTACACCTTC CASSPDRPLSTYGYTF
TRBD1 TRBJ1-2 - TRBV2 TGTGCCAGCAGTGAAAACGTAGGACAGGGTATTGGTGGCTACACCTTC CASSENVGQGIGGYTF
TRBD2 TRBJ2-3 - TRBV6-6 TGTGCCAGCAGTTACGCCCTAGCGGGAGAGGTAGATACGCAGTATTTT CASSYALAGEVDTQYF
- TRBJ2-4 once TRBV5-4 TGTGCCAGCAGCTTACTGACAGACACCGCCAAAAACATTCAGTACTTC CASSLLTDTAKNIQYF
- TRBJ1-5 - TRBV10-3 TGTGCCATCAGTGATGGACAGCGGCCCCAGCATTTT CAISDGQRPQHF
- TRBJ2-4 - TRBV29-1 TGCAGCGTTGGGAAGGGGCTCAAAAACATTCAGTACTTC CSVGKGLKNIQYF
TRBD1 TRBJ1-4 few TRBV19 TGTGCCAGTACAGACAGGGAGTATGAAAAACTGTTTTTT CASTDREYEKLFF
TRBD1 TRBJ2-2 - TRBV5-1 TGCGCCAGCAGGGACCGGGACAGGGGCCGGACCGGGGAGCTGTTTTTT CASRDRDRGRTGELFF
- TRBJ2-7 - TRBV5-4 TGTGCCAGCAGCTTGGGTGTTCAGGGGTCACTAAACTACGAGCAGTACTTC CASSLGVQGSLNYEQYF
- TRBJ1-2 - TRBV12-5 TGTGCTAGTGGTTTGGAACGGGGGGCGTATGGCTACACCTTC CASGLERGAYGYTF
- TRBJ1-4 - TRBV2 TGTGCCAGCAAATCCAGGGGTGATGAAAAACTGTTTTTT CASKSRGDEKLFF
TRBD1 TRBJ1-1 few TRBV29-1 TGCAGCGGGGGACAGAGTGAAGCTTTCTTT CSGGQSEAFF
- TRBJ1-1 once TRBV28 TGTGCCAGCACCGGGGGCACTGAAGCTTTCTTT CASTGGTEAFF
- TRBJ2-5 - TRBV18 TGTGCCAGCTCACCATTGAGGGATCATGGAGAGACCCAGTACTTC CASSPLRDHGETQYF
TRBD1 TRBJ1-5 - TRBV6-1 TGTGCCAGCAGTCGGACAGGTTCAGGAAAACAGCCCCAGCATTTT CASSRTGSGKQPQHF
- TRBJ2-2 - TRBV18 TGTGCCAGCTCACCTGTATTAACGGAGACCGGGGAGCTGTTTTTT CASSPVLTETGELFF
TRBD2 TRBJ2-7 - TRBV28 TGTGCCAGCAGTCTACTAGCGGGACGGTCCTACGAGCAGTACTTC CASSLLAGRSYEQYF
- TRBJ2-7 - TRBV6-5 TGTGCCAGCAGTTACTCCGGTCAGGGGCCCACCTACGAGCAGTACTTC CASSYSGQGPTYEQYF
- TRBJ1-2 - TRBV18 TGTGCCAGCTCACCAGGGACTGCTGGACGGGGCTATGGCTACACCTTC CASSPGTAGRGYGYTF
TRBD2 TRBJ2-3 once TRBV6-6 TGTGCCAGCACCCTAACATTAGCGGGAGTCTGGGATACGCAGTATTTT CASTLTLAGVWDTQYF
- TRBJ2-7 - TRBV28 TGTGCCAGCAGTTTTCTCGTTGGAAGGGGAACCTACGAGCAGTACTTC CASSFLVGRGTYEQYF
TRBD2 TRBJ2-1 - TRBV11-1 TGTGCCAGCAGCTTTGCCGGGACTAGCGGGAGACAGTTCTTC CASSFAGTSGRQFF
- TRBJ1-1 - TRBV2 TGTGCCAGCAGTGTAACCCATAGGGGGGGCACTGAAGCTTTCTTT CASSVTHRGGTEAFF
- TRBJ2-3 - TRBV28 TGTGCCAGCAGTTTAGAACTATACCCGACAGATACGCAGTATTTT CASSLELYPTDTQYF
TRBD1 TRBJ2-7 - TRBV29-1 TGCAGCGGCGGGACAGGCTCCTACGAGCAGTACTTC CSGGTGSYEQYF
- TRBJ1-5 - TRBV4-1 TGCGCCAGCAGCCCGGGGGTTTATAGCAATCAGCCCCAGCATTTT CASSPGVYSNQPQHF
TRBD1 TRBJ1-2 - TRBV19 TGTGCCAGTAGTGCCCCTCCCGGTACAGGGGGCCGTGGCTACACCTTC CASSAPPGTGGRGYTF
- TRBJ2-3 - TRBV7-9 TGTGCCAGCAAGGGGATAGGCACAGATACGCAGTATTTT CASKGIGTDTQYF